This is a list of T cell receptor beta chains from one sample in a study of cytomegalovirus exposure and HLA in healthy donors. TCRdb's table, derived via immunoSEQ multiplex PCR, lists solely in-frame clones and lacks some. Of 200,000 to 250,000 clones detected, around 80% appear once; the ten largest clones hold about 7.5%. Sequencing input: PBMCs. The receptors derive from a woman aged 55-75 years in good health and CMV-seropositive. CDR3s leave out the opening cysteine and the closing phenylalanine or tryptophan. Each record gives: clone size, J gene, V gene, CDR3 protein. Part of the rows lack a size; the others show once, few, many or a class for expanded clones.

.,TRBJ2-7,TRBV5-1,ASSSTYEQY
.,TRBJ2-3,TRBV4-1,ASSSTSLTQY
.,TRBJ1-2,TRBV7-9,ASSLIEGLYGYT
.,TRBJ1-2,TRBV6-5,ASSHRDSYGYT
few,TRBJ1-1,TRBV29-1,SASGTGGAWTEAF
.,TRBJ1-4,TRBV28,ASSGRGEKLF
.,TRBJ2-1,TRBV11-2,ASSSARSGQAYNEQF
.,TRBJ1-2,TRBV19,ASSTRTNYGYT
.,TRBJ2-7,TRBV11-2,ASSPIDGTYEQY
.,TRBJ2-1,TRBV6-6,ASSLMRQGAWNEQF
.,TRBJ2-7,TRBV7-8,ASSLVGTYEQY
few,TRBJ1-1,TRBV6-5,ASTHPDRNTEAF
few,TRBJ1-2,TRBV5-1,ASSLQIYGYT
.,TRBJ2-7,TRBV5-4,ASSFGDSSYEQY
.,TRBJ2-1,TRBV9,ASSVSGQGAYNEQF
few,TRBJ1-5,TRBV4-1,ASSQGELSNQPQH
few,TRBJ1-3,TRBV5-1,ASSPNPTGAAGNTIY
.,TRBJ2-2,TRBV7-3,ASSLMATGELF
.,TRBJ2-5,TRBV5-1,ASSLGVATSETQY
.,TRBJ2-2,TRBV10-2,ASRNQGDTGELF
.,TRBJ2-7,TRBV5-4,ASSPFGQGGYEQY
.,TRBJ2-1,TRBV5-3,ARSLDLAGDQEQF
.,TRBJ2-1,TRBV2,ASSESRGNNEQF
.,TRBJ2-7,TRBV7-9,ASSWPGTGNEQY
.,TRBJ1-5,TRBV5-1,ASSLGGQVDQPQH
.,TRBJ1-3,TRBV18,ASSPPLSSGNTIY
.,TRBJ1-3,TRBV6-5,ASTQTGSGNTIY
.,TRBJ1-2,TRBV5-6,ASSRTGDSYGYT
.,TRBJ1-3,TRBV5-1,ASSLGHAAVGGNTIY
.,TRBJ1-1,TRBV9,ASSAQTGGNTEAF
.,TRBJ2-7,TRBV7-9,ASSLNRGSFNEQY
.,TRBJ2-5,TRBV27,ASWGEATLGTSGQETQY
few,TRBJ1-1,TRBV6-5,ASSPRGRNTEAF
.,TRBJ2-1,TRBV14,ASSRLDRDNEQF
.,TRBJ1-3,TRBV9,ASSVEPHFGAGGNTIY
.,TRBJ2-7,TRBV6-1,ASLTGAGLSYEQY
.,TRBJ2-1,TRBV6-6,ASRSEGGPHNEQF
.,TRBJ2-3,TRBV7-9,ASSLSLAGVDTQY
.,TRBJ1-2,TRBV5-4,ASSQTGTGYT
.,TRBJ1-4,TRBV23-1,ASSQSELQGADEKLF
.,TRBJ2-7,TRBV6-5,ASSSRDRRSYEQY
once,TRBJ2-7,TRBV7-6,ASSLVTSIPPGNHEQY
.,.,TRBV27,ASSSLMDRGALSYEQY
.,TRBJ1-3,TRBV2,ASSVGGSGNTIY
.,TRBJ2-2,TRBV29-1,SVAHGTSRLLTGELF
.,TRBJ1-1,TRBV9,ASSVQGAGLGGAF
.,TRBJ1-1,TRBV9,ASSTRDRGSHTEAF
.,TRBJ2-1,TRBV10-3,AISESAGRSRPDEQF
.,TRBJ2-7,TRBV28,ASSFRLAGDYEQY
.,TRBJ1-2,TRBV10-2,ASSQTGQEWDGYT
.,TRBJ2-7,TRBV4-1,ASSQGLAGVYEQY
.,TRBJ2-3,TRBV9,ASSVKSGLASSTDTQY
few,TRBJ2-5,TRBV4-2,ASSKLAGGRGETQY
.,TRBJ2-1,TRBV19,ASSIEGVGGNEQF